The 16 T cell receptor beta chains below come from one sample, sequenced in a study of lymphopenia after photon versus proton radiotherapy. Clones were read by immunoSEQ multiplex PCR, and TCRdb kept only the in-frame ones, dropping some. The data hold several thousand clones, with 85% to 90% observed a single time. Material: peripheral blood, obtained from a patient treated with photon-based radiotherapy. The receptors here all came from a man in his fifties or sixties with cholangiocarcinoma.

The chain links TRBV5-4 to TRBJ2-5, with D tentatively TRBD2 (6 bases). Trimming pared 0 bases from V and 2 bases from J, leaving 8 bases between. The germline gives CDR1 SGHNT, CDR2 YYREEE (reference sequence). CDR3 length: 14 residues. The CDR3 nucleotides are TGTGCCAGCAGCTTGGGGGGGGTACAAGAGACCCAGTACTTC. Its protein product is CASSLGGVQETQYF.

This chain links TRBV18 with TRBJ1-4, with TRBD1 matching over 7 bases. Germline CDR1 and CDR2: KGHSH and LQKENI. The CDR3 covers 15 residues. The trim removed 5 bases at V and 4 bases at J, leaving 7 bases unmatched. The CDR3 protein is CASSLTGALNEKLFF. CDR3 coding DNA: TGTGCCAGCTCATTAACAGGGGCCCTTAATGAAAAACTGTTTTTT. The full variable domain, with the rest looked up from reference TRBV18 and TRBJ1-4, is NAGVMQNPRHLVRRRGQEARLRCSPMKGHSHVYWYRQLPEEGLKFMVYLQKENIIDESGMPKERFSAEFPKEGPSILRIQQVVRGDSAAYFCASSLTGALNEKLFFGSGTQLSVL.

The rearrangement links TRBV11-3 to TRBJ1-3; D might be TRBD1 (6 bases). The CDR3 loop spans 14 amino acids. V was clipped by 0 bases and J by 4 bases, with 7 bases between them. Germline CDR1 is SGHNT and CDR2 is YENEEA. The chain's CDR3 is CASSLDGTGNTIYF. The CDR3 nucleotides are TGTGCCAGCAGCTTAGACGGGACAGGAAACACCATATATTTT.

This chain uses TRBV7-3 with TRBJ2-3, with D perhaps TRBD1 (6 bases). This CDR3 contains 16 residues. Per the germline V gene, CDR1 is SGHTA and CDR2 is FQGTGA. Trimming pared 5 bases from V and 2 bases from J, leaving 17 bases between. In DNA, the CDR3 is TGTGCCAGCAGCCTCCGGGACAACTATGACACAGATACGCAGTATTTT. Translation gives CASSLRDNYDTDTQYF. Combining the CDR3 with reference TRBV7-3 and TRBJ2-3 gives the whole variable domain GAGVSQTPSNKVTEKGKYVELRCDPISGHTALYWYRQSLGQGPEFLIYFQGTGAADDSGLPNDRFFAVRPEGSVSTLKIQRTERGDSAVYLCASSLRDNYDTDTQYFGPGTRLTVL.

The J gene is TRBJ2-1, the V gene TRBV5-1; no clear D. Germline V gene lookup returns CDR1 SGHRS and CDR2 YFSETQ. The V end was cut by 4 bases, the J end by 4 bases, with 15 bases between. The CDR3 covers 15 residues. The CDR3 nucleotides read TGCGCCAGCAGCCCGGACGAAGGCACGTACAATGAGCAGTTCTTC. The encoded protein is CASSPDEGTYNEQFF.

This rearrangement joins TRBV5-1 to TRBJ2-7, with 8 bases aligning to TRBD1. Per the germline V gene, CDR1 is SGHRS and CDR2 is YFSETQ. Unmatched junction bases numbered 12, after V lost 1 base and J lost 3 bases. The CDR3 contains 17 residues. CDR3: CASSLSPFRDRGYEQYF. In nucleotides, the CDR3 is TGCGCCAGCAGCTTGAGCCCCTTCCGCGACAGGGGCTACGAGCAGTACTTC.

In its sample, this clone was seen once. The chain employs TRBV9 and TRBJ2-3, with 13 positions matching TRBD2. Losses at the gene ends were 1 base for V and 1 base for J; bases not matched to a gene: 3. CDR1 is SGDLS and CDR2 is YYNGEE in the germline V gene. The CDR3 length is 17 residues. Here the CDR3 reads CASSVSGTSGGTDTQYF. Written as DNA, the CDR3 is TGTGCCAGCAGCGTATCAGGGACTAGCGGGGGCACAGATACGCAGTATTTT. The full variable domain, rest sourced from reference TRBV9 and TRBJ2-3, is DSGVTQTPKHLITATGQRVTLRCSPRSGDLSVYWYQQSLDQGLQFLIQYYNGEERAKGNILERFSAQQFPDLHSELNLSSLELGDSALYFCASSVSGTSGGTDTQYFGPGTRLTVL.

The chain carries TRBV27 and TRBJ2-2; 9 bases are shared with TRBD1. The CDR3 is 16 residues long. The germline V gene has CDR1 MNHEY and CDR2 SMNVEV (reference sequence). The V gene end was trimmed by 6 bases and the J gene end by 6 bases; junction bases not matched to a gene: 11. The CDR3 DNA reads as TGTGCCAGCAGGACCCAGGGACAGGGTTATGCCGGGGAGCTGTTTTTT. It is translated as CASRTQGQGYAGELFF.

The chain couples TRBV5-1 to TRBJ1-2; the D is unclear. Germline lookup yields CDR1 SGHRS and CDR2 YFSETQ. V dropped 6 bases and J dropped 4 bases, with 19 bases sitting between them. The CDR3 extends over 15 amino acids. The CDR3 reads CASKNAFRKTYGYTF. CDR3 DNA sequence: TGCGCCAGCAAAAACGCATTTCGAAAGACCTATGGCTACACCTTC.

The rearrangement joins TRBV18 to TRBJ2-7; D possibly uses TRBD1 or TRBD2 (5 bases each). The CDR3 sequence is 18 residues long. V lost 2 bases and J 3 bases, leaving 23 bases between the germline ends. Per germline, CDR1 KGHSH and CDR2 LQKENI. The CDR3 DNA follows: TGTGCCAGCTCACCAGGGCCCACCGGGGACCGGATAGACTACGAGCAGTACTTC. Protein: CASSPGPTGDRIDYEQYF.

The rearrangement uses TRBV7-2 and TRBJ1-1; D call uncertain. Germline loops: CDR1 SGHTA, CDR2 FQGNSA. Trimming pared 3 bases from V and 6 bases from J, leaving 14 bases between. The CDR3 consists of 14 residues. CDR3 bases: TGTGCCAGCAGCTTTAACAGACTTAGCGCTGAAGCTTTCTTT. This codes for CASSFNRLSAEAFF. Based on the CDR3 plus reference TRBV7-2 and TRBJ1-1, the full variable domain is GAGVSQSPSNKVTEKGKDVELRCDPISGHTALYWYRQSLGQGLEFLIYFQGNSAPDKSGLPSDRFSAERTGGSVSTLTIQRTQQEDSAVYLCASSFNRLSAEAFFGQGTRLTVV.

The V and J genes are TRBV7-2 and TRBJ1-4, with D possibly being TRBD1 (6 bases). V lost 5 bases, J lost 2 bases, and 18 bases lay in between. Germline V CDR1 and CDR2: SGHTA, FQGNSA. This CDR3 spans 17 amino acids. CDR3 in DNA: TGTGCCAGCAGCGGGTGGGACACAGGGCAGACTAATGAAAAACTGTTTTTT. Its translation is CASSGWDTGQTNEKLFF.

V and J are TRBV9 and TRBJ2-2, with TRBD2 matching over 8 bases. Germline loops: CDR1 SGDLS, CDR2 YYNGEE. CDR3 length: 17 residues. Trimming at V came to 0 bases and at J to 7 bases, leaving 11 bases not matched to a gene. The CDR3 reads CASSVAPIAGRIGELFF. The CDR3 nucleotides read TGTGCCAGCAGCGTAGCCCCCATAGCGGGAAGGATCGGGGAGCTGTTTTTT.

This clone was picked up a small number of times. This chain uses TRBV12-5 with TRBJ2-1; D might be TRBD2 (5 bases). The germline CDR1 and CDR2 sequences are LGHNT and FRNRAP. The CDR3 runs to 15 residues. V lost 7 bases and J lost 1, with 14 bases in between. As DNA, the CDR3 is TGTGCTAGTGCGTCCTCTGGAGGATCCTACAATGAGCAGTTCTTC. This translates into CASASSGGSYNEQFF.

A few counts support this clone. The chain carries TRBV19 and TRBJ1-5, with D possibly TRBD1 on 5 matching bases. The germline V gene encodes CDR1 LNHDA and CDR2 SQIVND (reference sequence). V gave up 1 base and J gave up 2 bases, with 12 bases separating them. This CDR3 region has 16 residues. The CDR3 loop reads CASSIGGGRGNQPQHF. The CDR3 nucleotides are TGTGCCAGTAGTATAGGTGGGGGACGAGGCAATCAGCCCCAGCATTTT.

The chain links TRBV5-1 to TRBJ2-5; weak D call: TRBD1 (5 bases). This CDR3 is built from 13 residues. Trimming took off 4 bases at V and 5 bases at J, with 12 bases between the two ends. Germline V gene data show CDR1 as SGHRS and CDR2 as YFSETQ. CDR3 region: CASSGRVGETQYF. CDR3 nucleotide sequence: TGCGCCAGCAGCGGCAGGGTTGGCGAGACCCAGTACTTC.